The present TCR beta chain was sequenced within a study of blood T cell repertoires in COVID-19. Across the whole study: Whether acute or convalescent, the COVID-19 samples came from the United States, Italy and Spain. PBMCs, B-cell-depleted T cells, or T cells were the source of the cDNA or gDNA that made up the material.

In germline, CDR1 is MDHEN, CDR2 SYDVKM. The CDR3 runs 14 residues. V shed 2 bases and J 6 bases; nucleotides not matched to a gene: 3. In the authors' methods: How many nucleated cells were present was estimated from reference gene primer amplification. The repertoire was sequenced with immunoSEQ multiplex PCR; TCRdb's copy has only in-frame clones and lacks some. Clone size and the V and J calls come from that table; the DNA yielded D and trimming. Of roughly 410,000 clones in the sample, 75% to 90% were seen once. Sequencing was performed on peripheral blood. This sequence joins TRBV28 and TRBJ1-5; 8 bases are a match to TRBD1. The TCR originated in a middle-aged woman with COVID-19, enrolled during active disease. The CDR3 nucleotides are TGTGCCAGCAGTTTAGGACAGGGTAGTCAGCCCCAGCATTTT. Amino acids: CASSLGQGSQPQHF.